The 9 T cell receptor beta chains below come from one sample, sequenced in a study of blood T cell repertoires in COVID-19. TCRdb keeps only in-frame clones here, not all; method: immunoSEQ multiplex PCR. In the table there are 140,000 to 150,000 clones, roughly 80% of which are singletons. The sample consisted of peripheral blood. The receptor set was obtained from a man in his fifties with acute or convalescent COVID-19.

This clone was found a few times. The chain combines TRBV6-5 with TRBJ1-1, with D maybe TRBD1 (6 bases). CDR3 length: 14 amino acids. Per the germline V gene, CDR1 is MNHEY and CDR2 is SVGAGI. V lost 4 bases and J lost 1, with 10 bases in between. The DNA of the CDR3 is TGTGCCAGCAGTTTGGGGACACCGAACACTGAAGCTTTCTTT. This sequence encodes CASSLGTPNTEAFF.

This chain links TRBV19 with TRBJ2-5; 7 positions agree with TRBD2. The CDR3 covers 16 residues. Germline V gene data show CDR1 as LNHDA and CDR2 as SQIVND (reference sequence). The J segment lost 4 bases and the V segment lost 5 bases, leaving 13 bases of the junction unmatched. The CDR3 region is CASSLILAERGETQYF. The CDR3 DNA follows: TGTGCCAGTAGTCTCATCCTAGCGGAGAGGGGAGAGACCCAGTACTTC.

V gene TRBV6-5 combines with J gene TRBJ1-4; D is perhaps TRBD1 (5 bases). This CDR3 is 16 amino acids long. CDR1 is MNHEY and CDR2 is SVGAGI in the germline V gene. V dropped 6 bases and J dropped 7 bases, with 21 bases sitting between them. CDR3 in DNA: TGTGCCAGCAGATACGGGGACGGGGGACGCGGTGAAAAACTGTTTTTT. It encodes CASRYGDGGRGEKLFF.

The chain recombines TRBV11-3 with TRBJ2-3, with D unclear. This CDR3 spans 13 amino acids. Trimming shortened V by 3 bases and J by 0 bases, and 4 bases separated the two germline ends. From germline, CDR1 is SGHNT and CDR2 YENEEA. CDR3 in amino acids: CASSFISTDTQYF. CDR3 sequence (DNA): TGTGCCAGCAGCTTTATCAGCACAGATACGCAGTATTTT.

The chain uses TRBV5-1 and TRBJ2-2, with TRBD1 identical over 9 bases. V gave up 3 bases and J gave up 3 bases; unmatched junction bases: 6. The CDR3 runs 16 residues. The germline gives CDR1 SGHRS, CDR2 YFSETQ. CDR3 protein: CASSSTGTGYTGELFF. The CDR3, as DNA: TGCGCCAGCAGCTCGACCGGGACAGGGTACACCGGGGAGCTGTTTTTT. Full variable domain (remainder filled in from reference TRBV5-1 and TRBJ2-2): KAGVTQTPRYLIKTRGQQVTLSCSPISGHRSVSWYQQTPGQGLQFLFEYFSETQRNKGNFPGRFSGRQFSNSRSEMNVSTLELGDSALYLCASSSTGTGYTGELFFGEGSRLTVL.

V usage is TRBV2 and J usage is TRBJ1-4; TRBD1 matches 7 bases. The V and J ends lost 0 bases and 8 bases, in that order; junction bases with no gene match: 3. The germline CDR1 and CDR2 sequences are SNHLY and FYNNEI. The CDR3 spans 14 residues. The CDR3 DNA follows: TGTGCCAGCAGTGAAGCGACAGGGAAAGAAAAACTGTTTTTT. Translating gives CASSEATGKEKLFF.

This clone occurred once. The chain is built from TRBV5-6 and TRBJ2-5; tentative D call: TRBD2 (6 bases). The germline V and J ends were trimmed by 0 bases and 5 bases, with 14 bases remaining between them. This CDR3 is 15 amino acids long. Germline assignment: CDR1 SGHDT and CDR2 YYEEEE. CDR3 nucleotide sequence: TGTGCCAGCAGCTTGGAGCGGCGGGGTGGGGAGACCCAGTACTTC. It is translated as CASSLERRGGETQYF.

The chain employs TRBV30 and TRBJ2-3, with 8 nucleotides matching TRBD2. The CDR3 has 16 amino acids. From germline, CDR1 is GTSNPN and CDR2 SVGIG (reference sequence). The J segment lost 1 base and the V segment lost 2 bases, leaving 8 bases of the junction unmatched. In nucleotides, the CDR3 is TGTGCCTGGAGTAGGGTGATTAGCGGGGGCACAGATACGCAGTATTTT. It specifies CAWSRVISGGTDTQYF. Using reference TRBV30 and TRBJ2-3 for the parts outside the CDR3, the full variable domain is SQTIHQWPATLVQPVGSPLSLECTVEGTSNPNLYWYRQAAGRGLQLLFYSVGIGQISSEVPQNLSASRPQDRQFILSSKKLLLSDSGFYLCAWSRVISGGTDTQYFGPGTRLTVL.

The chain uses TRBV7-9 and TRBJ2-2, with 7 bases matching TRBD2. The junction had 9 bases not matched to a gene; V was cut back by 5 bases and J by 0 bases. This CDR3 is 17 amino acids long. The germline gives CDR1 SEHNR, CDR2 FQNEAQ (reference sequence). This CDR3 reads CASSQGLTPSNTGELFF. CDR3 in DNA: TGTGCCAGCAGCCAGGGACTAACACCCTCGAACACCGGGGAGCTGTTTTTT.